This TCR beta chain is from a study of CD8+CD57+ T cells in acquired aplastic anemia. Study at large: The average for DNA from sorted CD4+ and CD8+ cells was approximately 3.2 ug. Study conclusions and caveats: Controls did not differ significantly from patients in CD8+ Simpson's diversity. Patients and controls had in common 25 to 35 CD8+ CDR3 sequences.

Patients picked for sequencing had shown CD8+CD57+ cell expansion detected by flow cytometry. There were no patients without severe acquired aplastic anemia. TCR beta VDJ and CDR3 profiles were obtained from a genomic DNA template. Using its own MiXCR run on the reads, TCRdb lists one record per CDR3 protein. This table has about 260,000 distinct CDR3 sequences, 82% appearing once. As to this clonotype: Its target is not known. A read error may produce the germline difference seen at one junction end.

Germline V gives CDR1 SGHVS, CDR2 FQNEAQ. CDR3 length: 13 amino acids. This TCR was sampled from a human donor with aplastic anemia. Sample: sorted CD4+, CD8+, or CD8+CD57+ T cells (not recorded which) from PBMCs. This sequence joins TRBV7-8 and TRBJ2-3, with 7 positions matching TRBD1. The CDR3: CASSEGGRAEPHF. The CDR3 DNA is TGTGCCAGCAGCGAAGGGGGCAGAGCCGAGCCGCATTTT.